Listed below are T cell receptor beta chains from one sample, sequenced in a study of T cell responses to AZD1222 COVID-19 vaccine. TCRdb's copy holds only in-frame clones and misses some; the assay was immunoSEQ multiplex PCR. The sample yields 150,000 or so clones, 80% to 95% seen once. The starting material was peripheral blood, obtained on day 0 of AZD1222 vaccination. The source of these receptors is an adult in good health. Each CDR3 is given with its conserved first and last residue. The order of the fields is J gene, V gene, CDR3 length, CDR3 protein.

TRBJ2-1 TRBV20-1 16 CSASFQTSGFYNEQFF
TRBJ1-4 TRBV10-2 15 CASSESTRVFEKLFF
TRBJ2-3 TRBV6-5 13 CASSYSQGRTQYF
TRBJ2-2 TRBV11-2 18 CASSFNRLAGGSTGELFF
TRBJ2-7 TRBV6-1 13 CASSEIVLDEQYF
TRBJ2-7 TRBV2 16 CASSESSGRLMREQYF
TRBJ2-3 TRBV4-1 16 CASSPIAGGGADTQYF
TRBJ1-4 TRBV7-6 19 CASSLQSQSAGATNEKLFF
TRBJ1-2 TRBV19 17 CASSVRVRDRGSQGYTF
TRBJ2-2 TRBV28 18 CASSLRARDRGRPGELFF
TRBJ1-2 TRBV5-4 14 CASSTQGTNYGYTF
TRBJ2-6 TRBV29-1 16 CSVEGTEHSGANVLTF
TRBJ2-7 TRBV2 15 CASSEALGQSYEQYF
TRBJ1-1 TRBV12-5 15 CASGSPSGGNTEAFF
TRBJ1-4 TRBV29-1 12 CSVAFTNEKLFF
TRBJ2-5 TRBV3-1/TRBV3-2 16 CASSQDGTRIMKTQYF
TRBJ2-7 TRBV6-2/TRBV6-3 16 CASSDPGKGSIYEQYF
TRBJ2-2 TRBV10-3 15 CAISESWGFTGELFF
TRBJ2-1 TRBV4-2 16 CASSPLGLSTYNEQFF
TRBJ2-2 TRBV7-9 14 CASSPDRVWRELFF
TRBJ2-7 TRBV4-1 15 CASSQDRVPSTEQYF
TRBJ1-4 TRBV5-1 16 CASSFFDIGGDEKLFF
TRBJ2-5 TRBV2 16 CASSEEGQGREETQYF
TRBJ1-2 TRBV6-4 14 CASSDSTGGFGYTF
TRBJ1-3 TRBV28 16 CASSSTGYLSGNTIYF
TRBJ2-1 TRBV6-2/TRBV6-3 14 CASSSGASYNEQFF
TRBJ2-1 TRBV4-1 17 CASSQDGGGSSYNEQFF
TRBJ2-3 TRBV19 14 CASSWGQGADTQYF
TRBJ1-2 TRBV11-2 14 CASTLGPFSRGYTF
TRBJ1-3 TRBV7-9 16 CASSLGWPSSGNTIYF
TRBJ1-5 TRBV6-1 14 CASSEAPGVQPQHF
TRBJ1-4 TRBV28 12 CASSLVTEKLFF
TRBJ1-2 TRBV12-3/TRBV12-4 13 CASSLGQTYGYTF
TRBJ1-1 TRBV24-1 15 CATSDNRDSASEAFF
TRBJ2-7 TRBV6-2/TRBV6-3 12 CASSNGIYEQYF
TRBJ1-6 TRBV5-1 15 CASSLGSSYNSPLHF
TRBJ1-2 TRBV4-1 11 CASSSRYGYTF
TRBJ2-2 TRBV10-3 16 CAISEADLREAGELFF
TRBJ1-4 TRBV25-1 16 CASSEYWKGTTEKLFF
TRBJ1-2 TRBV29-1 13 CSVLKNRDYGYTF
TRBJ1-5 TRBV19 15 CASGQGWNSYQPQHF
TRBJ1-2 TRBV3-1/TRBV3-2 18 CASSQDPARGGFVYGYTF
TRBJ2-1 TRBV19 16 CASSILAGASYNEQFF
TRBJ2-5 TRBV24-1 14 CATSDRDRKETQYF
TRBJ1-4 TRBV21-1 17 CASDSMNQGAGNEKLFF
TRBJ2-4 TRBV5-1 13 CASSLEGQNIQYF
TRBJ1-1 TRBV5-1 13 CASSLTGGTEAFF
TRBJ2-5 TRBV7-2 18 CASSLRWTTRQGQETQYF
TRBJ1-5 TRBV7-9 15 CASSSTERSNQPQHF
TRBJ2-7 TRBV7-9 15 CASSLVGSGGYEQYF